These T cell receptor beta chains were read from a single sample in a study of T-cell reconstitution after alpha-beta-depleted transplantation in children. One entry per CDR3 protein results from TCRdb running MiXCR on the PCR reads. This sample has 280,000 or so distinct CDR3 sequences, with approximately 10% found just once. The source was peripheral blood, collected 180 days after TCRalphabeta/CD19-depleted stem cell transplant. The receptors were sampled from a male patient aged 2-15 years who had a stem cell transplant for chronic granulomatous disease, so the T cells may come from the graft donor. Each CDR3 is given with its conserved first and last residue. The D gene is left open where the match is weak. Clone sizes are given selectively: once, few, many, or a class where the clone is expanded.

clone_size: many; v_call: TRBV29-1; j_call: TRBJ2-7; d_call: NA; cdr3_nt: TGCAGCGCCTGGGCGTCAGCGGGCTACGAGCAGTACTTC; cdr3_aa: CSAWASAGYEQYF
clone_size: once; v_call: TRBV7-8; j_call: TRBJ1-5; d_call: NA; cdr3_nt: TGTGCCAGCAGCTCAGCTCCCAATATAGCAGAGTATAGCTATCAGCCCCAGCATTTT; cdr3_aa: CASSSAPNIAEYSYQPQHF
clone_size: many; v_call: TRBV20-1; j_call: TRBJ1-1; d_call: NA; cdr3_nt: TGCAGTGCTAGGACTACAGGGAACACTGAAGCTTTCTTT; cdr3_aa: CSARTTGNTEAFF
clone_size: many; v_call: TRBV12-3/TRBV12-4; j_call: TRBJ2-2; d_call: NA; cdr3_nt: TGTGCCAGCGGAGCCTTCGGGGGTCCCACCGGGGAGCTGTTTTTT; cdr3_aa: CASGAFGGPTGELFF
clone_size: many; v_call: TRBV30; j_call: TRBJ2-7; d_call: TRBD2; cdr3_nt: TGTGCCTGGAGTGTAGGTGGGTCGGGACTAAACTACGAGCAGTACTTC; cdr3_aa: CAWSVGGSGLNYEQYF
clone_size: many; v_call: TRBV20-1; j_call: TRBJ1-1; d_call: NA; cdr3_nt: TGCAGTGCTAGGGAGACAAGGAACACTGAAGCTTTCTTT; cdr3_aa: CSARETRNTEAFF
clone_size: many; v_call: TRBV5-1; j_call: TRBJ2-7; d_call: TRBD2; cdr3_nt: TGCGCCAGCAGCTTGGGACTAGCGTTGAGCTCCTACGAGCAGTACTTC; cdr3_aa: CASSLGLALSSYEQYF
clone_size: few; v_call: TRBV14; j_call: TRBJ1-2; d_call: NA; cdr3_nt: TGTGCCAGCAGCCAAGTGCGGGGATGGGGCTACCCCTTC; cdr3_aa: CASSQVRGWGYPF
clone_size: many; v_call: TRBV7-6; j_call: TRBJ1-2; d_call: NA; cdr3_nt: TGTGCCAGCAGCTTGACACCCTCCAACTATGGCTACACCTTC; cdr3_aa: CASSLTPSNYGYTF
clone_size: many; v_call: TRBV27; j_call: TRBJ2-1; d_call: TRBD1; cdr3_nt: TGTGCCAGCTGGGACAGGCCAAGGTCGGAGCAGTTCTTC; cdr3_aa: CASWDRPRSEQFF
clone_size: many; v_call: TRBV5-1; j_call: TRBJ1-2; d_call: NA; cdr3_nt: TGCGCCAGCAGCTTGGCGCGACGGACGGGATATGGCTACACCTTC; cdr3_aa: CASSLARRTGYGYTF
clone_size: many; v_call: TRBV7-2; j_call: TRBJ2-7; d_call: TRBD1; cdr3_nt: TGTGCCAGCAGCTCAGGTGGGACAGGGGTAAACGAGCAGTACTTC; cdr3_aa: CASSSGGTGVNEQYF
clone_size: many; v_call: TRBV4-2; j_call: TRBJ2-1; d_call: TRBD2; cdr3_nt: TGTGCCAGCGCGACTAGCGGGGTTTCCTACAATGAGCAGTTCTTC; cdr3_aa: CASATSGVSYNEQFF
clone_size: many; v_call: TRBV9; j_call: TRBJ2-5; d_call: NA; cdr3_nt: TGTGCCAGCAGCTCACCGTCCTTCCACCAAGAGACCCAGTACTTC; cdr3_aa: CASSSPSFHQETQYF
clone_size: few; v_call: TRBV11-1; j_call: TRBJ1-5; d_call: NA; cdr3_nt: TGTGCCAGCGGGTGGGGACAAGCACATCAGCCCCAGCATTTT; cdr3_aa: CASGWGQAHQPQHF
clone_size: many; v_call: TRBV28; j_call: TRBJ1-6; d_call: TRBD1; cdr3_nt: TGTGCCAGCATGAGTACGACAGGGGCATATAATTCACCCCTCCACTTT; cdr3_aa: CASMSTTGAYNSPLHF
clone_size: many; v_call: TRBV13; j_call: TRBJ2-2; d_call: NA; cdr3_nt: TGTGCCAGCAGCTTCGACTACCGGAACACCGGGGAGCTGTTTTTT; cdr3_aa: CASSFDYRNTGELFF
clone_size: many; v_call: TRBV5-1; j_call: TRBJ2-7; d_call: NA; cdr3_nt: TGCGCCAGCAGCTTGGTCGGCAAGGGCTACGAGCAGTACTTC; cdr3_aa: CASSLVGKGYEQYF
clone_size: NA; v_call: TRBV7-2; j_call: TRBJ2-7; d_call: NA; cdr3_nt: TGTGCCAGCGGGGACTACGAGCAGTACTTC; cdr3_aa: CASGDYEQYF
clone_size: many; v_call: TRBV20-1; j_call: TRBJ1-2; d_call: NA; cdr3_nt: TGCAGTGCTTGGGACACCAACTATGGCTACACCTTC; cdr3_aa: CSAWDTNYGYTF
clone_size: many; v_call: TRBV12-3/TRBV12-4; j_call: TRBJ2-5; d_call: TRBD1; cdr3_nt: TGTGCCAGCAGTTTATCCGACAGGGGCATGGAGACCCAGTACTTC; cdr3_aa: CASSLSDRGMETQYF
clone_size: many; v_call: TRBV28; j_call: TRBJ2-5; d_call: NA; cdr3_nt: TGTGCCAGCAGTTTAACAGGGCGGGAGACCCAGTACTTC; cdr3_aa: CASSLTGRETQYF
clone_size: many; v_call: TRBV4-2; j_call: TRBJ2-1; d_call: TRBD2; cdr3_nt: TGTGCCAGCAGCCAAGGCCCCAGGAAGCGGGAGAGGAATGAGCAGTTCTTC; cdr3_aa: CASSQGPRKRERNEQFF
clone_size: many; v_call: TRBV28; j_call: TRBJ2-7; d_call: NA; cdr3_nt: TGTGCCAGCAGTTTAATGGGGGGTTCCTACGAGCAGTACTTC; cdr3_aa: CASSLMGGSYEQYF
clone_size: many; v_call: TRBV20-1; j_call: TRBJ2-7; d_call: NA; cdr3_nt: TGCAGTGCTAGAGGGTCGCTATCCTACGAGCAGTACTTC; cdr3_aa: CSARGSLSYEQYF
clone_size: many; v_call: TRBV6-1; j_call: TRBJ1-1; d_call: NA; cdr3_nt: TGTGCCAGCAGTGAAGTTAGGAACACTGAAGCTTTCTTT; cdr3_aa: CASSEVRNTEAFF
clone_size: many; v_call: TRBV20-1; j_call: TRBJ2-1; d_call: NA; cdr3_nt: TGCAGTGCTAGAGATCCGAGGGGCAAACTCCGATACAATGAGCAGTTCTTC; cdr3_aa: CSARDPRGKLRYNEQFF
clone_size: few; v_call: TRBV14; j_call: TRBJ1-1; d_call: TRBD1; cdr3_nt: TGTGCCAGCAGCCTGGACAGGATGAACACTGAAGCTTTCTTT; cdr3_aa: CASSLDRMNTEAFF
clone_size: NA; v_call: TRBV3-1; j_call: TRBJ2-6; d_call: NA; cdr3_nt: TGTGCCAGCAGCCAAGATCCCAGGCGCTCTGGGGCCAACGTCCTGACTTTC; cdr3_aa: CASSQDPRRSGANVLTF
clone_size: many; v_call: TRBV11-1; j_call: TRBJ2-1; d_call: TRBD2; cdr3_nt: TGTGCCAGCAGCTTAGTGGTACCCGGACTAGCGGGACTTGCCAATGAGCAGTTCTTC; cdr3_aa: CASSLVVPGLAGLANEQFF
clone_size: NA; v_call: TRBV6-1; j_call: TRBJ2-1; d_call: NA; cdr3_nt: TGTGCCAGCACACTCACGTCGGGGACTGAGCAGTTCTTC; cdr3_aa: CASTLTSGTEQFF
clone_size: many; v_call: TRBV6-1; j_call: TRBJ1-1; d_call: NA; cdr3_nt: TGTGCCAGCAGTCCAGGGTATTTGAACACTGAAGCTTTCTTT; cdr3_aa: CASSPGYLNTEAFF
clone_size: NA; v_call: TRBV19; j_call: TRBJ2-1; d_call: TRBD2; cdr3_nt: TGTGCCAGCGCAAGTCGGGAGGGATACAATGAGCAGTTCTTC; cdr3_aa: CASASREGYNEQFF
clone_size: many; v_call: TRBV10-3; j_call: TRBJ2-1; d_call: TRBD2; cdr3_nt: TGTGCCATCAAGTTAGCGGGGACCTACAATGAGCAGTTCTTC; cdr3_aa: CAIKLAGTYNEQFF
clone_size: many; v_call: TRBV7-2; j_call: TRBJ2-5; d_call: NA; cdr3_nt: TGTGCCAGCAGCTTAGTGGGGACAAATAAAGAGACCCAGTACTTC; cdr3_aa: CASSLVGTNKETQYF
clone_size: many; v_call: TRBV24-1; j_call: TRBJ2-3; d_call: NA; cdr3_nt: TGTGCCACCAGTGATCCCACAGATACGCAGTATTTT; cdr3_aa: CATSDPTDTQYF
clone_size: many; v_call: TRBV19; j_call: TRBJ2-1; d_call: NA; cdr3_nt: TGTGCCAGTAGCCTAGGACGCTCGGGCAATGAGCAGTTCTTC; cdr3_aa: CASSLGRSGNEQFF
clone_size: many; v_call: TRBV4-3; j_call: TRBJ1-1; d_call: NA; cdr3_nt: TGCGCCAGCAGCCAAGAAGAGGGAAACACTGAAGCTTTCTTT; cdr3_aa: CASSQEEGNTEAFF
clone_size: many; v_call: TRBV20-1; j_call: TRBJ2-7; d_call: NA; cdr3_nt: TGCAGTGCTTACCGCTCGGGATTTCCCTACGAGCAGTACTTC; cdr3_aa: CSAYRSGFPYEQYF